The rows below give T cell receptor beta chains drawn from one sample of a study of Ad26.COV2.S vaccination and SARS-CoV-2 variants. Produced via immunoSEQ multiplex PCR; TCRdb's table is partial and in-frame only. The table has 440,000 or so clones, roughly 88% seen once. The sequencing here drew on peripheral blood, taken in a trial of Ad26.COV2.S vaccine versus placebo. These receptors were collected from a person between 18 and 65 years old who received the Ad26.COV2.S COVID-19 vaccine or a placebo. The CDR3 runs from the conserved cysteine through the conserved F or W. The D gene is left open where the match is weak. Not every row has a clone size; where given, it reads once, few, many or a size class.

D gene	clone size	V gene	J gene	CDR3 DNA	CDR3 protein
.	.	TRBV30	TRBJ1-1	TGTGCCGGCCGGTGGGGAGCCCCTGAAGCTTTCTTT	CAGRWGAPEAFF
.	.	TRBV18	TRBJ2-2	TGTGCCAGCCAGCCCGCCCGGGCCGGGAACACCGGGGAGCTGTTTTTT	CASQPARAGNTGELFF
.	.	TRBV5-4	TRBJ2-2	TGTGCCAGCCTGAGAGCGAACACCGGGGAGCTGTTTTTT	CASLRANTGELFF
.	.	TRBV9	TRBJ2-1	TGTGCCAGCAGCGTAGCAGGGGCTAAAGACAATGAGCAGTTCTTC	CASSVAGAKDNEQFF
TRBD1	.	TRBV6-2/TRBV6-3	TRBJ2-1	TGTGCCAGCAGCCCTGCAGGGGGCCTCCCCTACAATGAGCAGTTCTTC	CASSPAGGLPYNEQFF
.	.	TRBV4-2	TRBJ2-2	TGTGCCAGCAGCCAAGGTCCCCAGGGTGTGGGCACCGGGGAGCTGTTTTTT	CASSQGPQGVGTGELFF
.	.	TRBV5-6	TRBJ2-7	TGTGCCAGCAGCTTGGAACTAGGGCTTGGCGAGCAGTACTTC	CASSLELGLGEQYF
TRBD1	.	TRBV29-1	TRBJ2-7	TGCAGCATAGGACAGGGGTTGGACGAGCAGTACTTC	CSIGQGLDEQYF
.	.	TRBV6-5	TRBJ2-7	TGTGCCAGCGGTCAGCAGAGCTACGAGCAGTACTTC	CASGQQSYEQYF
TRBD1	.	TRBV24-1	TRBJ2-2	TGTGCCACCCGACAGGGAAGAGACACCGGGGAGCTGTTTTTT	CATRQGRDTGELFF
.	.	TRBV11-2	TRBJ2-5	TGTGCCAGCAGCAATTGGACGGGGTGGGTTAACCAAGAGACCCAGTACTTC	CASSNWTGWVNQETQYF
.	.	TRBV28	TRBJ2-2	TGTGCCAGCAGTTTATGGAAGGGATCCGGGGAGCTGTTTTTT	CASSLWKGSGELFF
TRBD1	.	TRBV7-9	TRBJ2-7	TGTGCCAGCAGCTCGGACAGGGGAGAGAGCTTC	CASSSDRGESF
.	.	TRBV29-1	TRBJ2-1	TGCAGCGTTGCTAGGGGAGCTAGTGAGCAGTTCTTC	CSVARGASEQFF
.	.	TRBV7-8	TRBJ1-5	TGTGCCAGCAGCAACCGTCGGCTAAATCAGCCCCAGCATTTT	CASSNRRLNQPQHF
.	.	TRBV28	TRBJ1-2	TGTGCCAGCAGCTTGGGCCTTGCGTACACCTTC	CASSLGLAYTF
TRBD2	.	TRBV11-2	TRBJ2-5	TGTGCCAGCAGCCCGCCTAGCGGGAGAAGGCGAGAGACCCAGTACTTC	CASSPPSGRRRETQYF
.	.	TRBV3-1/TRBV3-2	TRBJ2-5	TGTGCCAGCAGCCAAGATTCGCCGGGGCAAGAGACCCAGTACTTC	CASSQDSPGQETQYF
.	few	TRBV30	TRBJ1-1	TGTGCCTGGACTCCCGTCCGCCAGAACACTGAAGCTTTCTTT	CAWTPVRQNTEAFF
.	.	TRBV18	TRBJ1-4	TGTGCCAGCTCACCAGAGTTGGGCCCTAATGAAAAACTGTTTTTT	CASSPELGPNEKLFF
.	.	TRBV6-2/TRBV6-3	TRBJ1-2	TGTGCCAGCAGTTACCCGCAGAGGACCCCTGGCTACACCTTC	CASSYPQRTPGYTF
TRBD1	.	TRBV2	TRBJ2-7	TGTGCCAGCAGTAGACAGGGGATGGCCGAGCAGTACTTC	CASSRQGMAEQYF
.	.	TRBV20-1	TRBJ2-1	TGCAGTGCTCTACAGGGCAATGAGCAGTTCTTC	CSALQGNEQFF
.	.	TRBV5-4	TRBJ2-7	TGTGCCAGCAGTTCCGCAAGTACCTACGAGCAGTACTTC	CASSSASTYEQYF
TRBD2	once	TRBV24-1	TRBJ2-5	TGTGCCACCAGTGACCCGGGACTAGCGGGATATGAGACCCAGTACTTC	CATSDPGLAGYETQYF
TRBD1	.	TRBV9	TRBJ2-1	TGTGCCAGCAGCGTAAGAACAGGGGCGTCGTACAATGAGCAGTTCTTC	CASSVRTGASYNEQFF
TRBD2	.	TRBV27	TRBJ2-1	TGTGCCAGCAGTTTTATAGCGGGAGGGCCGGGGGATGAGCAGTTCTTC	CASSFIAGGPGDEQFF
.	.	TRBV18	TRBJ1-3	TGTGCCAGCTCACAGGATAAAGTCTCTGGAAACACCATATATTTT	CASSQDKVSGNTIYF
.	.	TRBV2	TRBJ1-6	TGTGCCAGCAGTGAGGGAGTAAGCTCCTATAATTCACCCCTCCACTTT	CASSEGVSSYNSPLHF
TRBD1	.	TRBV2	TRBJ2-7	TGTGCCAGCAGTCCCGACAGGGCCTACGAGCAGTACTTC	CASSPDRAYEQYF
.	.	TRBV28	TRBJ2-5	TGTGCCAGCAGTATTACAGGCGGACTACAAGAGACCCAGTACTTC	CASSITGGLQETQYF
.	.	TRBV28	TRBJ2-7	TGTGCCAGCATGGAGCGGGCGGTTTACTACGAGCAGTACTTC	CASMERAVYYEQYF
TRBD2	.	TRBV4-1	TRBJ2-1	TGCGCCAGCAGCCAAGATCGCCTAGCGGGAGGAGCGAATGAGCAGTTCTTC	CASSQDRLAGGANEQFF
.	.	TRBV11-2	TRBJ2-5	TGTGCCAGCAGCAATTCCAAGGGGATCCAAGAGACCCAGTACTTC	CASSNSKGIQETQYF
.	.	TRBV6-6	TRBJ1-2	TGTGCTGCAGGAGTAGGGGGGAACTATGGCTACACCTTC	CAAGVGGNYGYTF